This T cell receptor (beta chain) was sequenced for a study of T cells in Graves' hyperthyroidism and ophthalmopathy. The study defined stable Graves' hyperthyroidism as no ophthalmopathy progression within 18 months. Patients were excluded for uncontrolled infection, other autoimmune disease, pregnancy or lactation. This clonotype was picked up many times. What it binds is unknown. General study findings and limits: Ophthalmopathy stood apart from stable hyperthyroidism in a 13 V-J model.

V was trimmed by 2 bases and J by 4 bases, leaving 9 bases between them. This CDR3 is 14 amino acids long. Germline CDR1 and CDR2: ENHRY and SYGVKD. RNA transcripts provided the source from which TCR beta CDR3 regions were amplified. Researchers ran a first-round RT-PCR on the TCR CDR3 using the HTBI primer set. TCRdb re-analysed the multiplex PCR reads in MiXCR, keeping a single row per CDR3 protein. The data show about 840,000 distinct CDR3 sequences, 38% seen once. The sequencing input was blood. This rearrangement joins TRBV10-3 to TRBJ1-5, with D unresolved. The receptor comes from a man between 18 and 35 years old with Graves' hyperthyroidism. In DNA, the CDR3 is TGTGCCATCAGTGAGGGACGGATGAATCAGCCCCAGCATTTT. Translated: CAISEGRMNQPQHF.